Each of the 3 T cell receptor beta chains below was sequenced from the same sample in a study of CD8+ T cells in alopecia areata. RNA was isolated and reverse transcribed to cDNA, the sequencing template. TCRdb's table, derived via immunoSEQ multiplex PCR, lists solely in-frame clones and lacks some. The sample records about 140,000 clones, 85% to 90% being singletons. The treatment: oral pan-JAK inhibitor, 5-10 mg twice daily. The source material was CD8+ T cells sorted from blood, sampled at week 4, from a patient treated with tofacitinib. The receptor set was obtained from a human donor with alopecia areata.

This clone has a single count. The chain carries TRBV30 and TRBJ2-3, with a possible D match to TRBD2 (5 bases). V was shortened by 5 bases and J by 2 bases, with 17 bases between the two germline ends. The CDR3 covers 15 residues. Germline V gene lookup returns CDR1 GTSNPN and CDR2 SVGIG (reference sequence). The CDR3 is CAWDLAGITTDTQYF. The CDR3 DNA sequence: TGTGCCTGGGACCTCGCCGGGATTACCACAGATACGCAGTATTTT. Complete variable domain (other parts from reference TRBV30 and TRBJ2-3): SQTIHQWPATLVQPVGSPLSLECTVEGTSNPNLYWYRQAAGRGLQLLFYSVGIGQISSEVPQNLSASRPQDRQFILSSKKLLLSDSGFYLCAWDLAGITTDTQYFGPGTRLTVL.

Only a few counts were recorded for this clone. V usage is TRBV29-1 and J usage is TRBJ2-2, with 9 positions matching TRBD2. The CDR3 covers 14 residues. J lost 7 bases, V lost 4 bases, and 7 bases had no gene match. The germline CDR1 and CDR2 sequences are SQVTM and ANQGSEA. The CDR3 sequence is CSVGGTSTHGELFF. DNA for the CDR3: TGCAGCGTTGGGGGGACTAGCACCCACGGGGAGCTGTTTTTT.

The V call is TRBV6-4, the J call TRBJ1-5; 7 bases fit TRBD1. Unmatched junction bases numbered 7, after V lost 6 bases and J lost 2 bases. CDR3 size: 15 residues. The V gene's germline CDR1 is MRHNA and CDR2 SNTAGT. The CDR3 spells CASRETGWGNQPQHF. In nucleotides, the CDR3 is TGTGCCAGCAGGGAGACAGGGTGGGGCAATCAGCCCCAGCATTTT.